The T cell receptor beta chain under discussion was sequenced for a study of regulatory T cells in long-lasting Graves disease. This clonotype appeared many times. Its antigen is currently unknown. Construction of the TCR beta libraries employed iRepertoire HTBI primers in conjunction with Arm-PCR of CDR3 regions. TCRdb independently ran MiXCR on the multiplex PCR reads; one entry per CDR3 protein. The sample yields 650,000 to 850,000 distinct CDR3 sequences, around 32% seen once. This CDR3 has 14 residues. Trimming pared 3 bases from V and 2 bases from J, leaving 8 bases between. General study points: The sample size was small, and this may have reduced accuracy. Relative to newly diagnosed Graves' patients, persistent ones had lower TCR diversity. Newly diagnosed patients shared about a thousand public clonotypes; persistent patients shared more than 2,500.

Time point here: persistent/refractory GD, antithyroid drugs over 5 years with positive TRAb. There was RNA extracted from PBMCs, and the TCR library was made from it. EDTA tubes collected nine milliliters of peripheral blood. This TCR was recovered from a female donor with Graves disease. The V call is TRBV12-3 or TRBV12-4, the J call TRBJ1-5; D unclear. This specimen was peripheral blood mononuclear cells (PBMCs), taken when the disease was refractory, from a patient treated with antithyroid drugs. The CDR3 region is CASSFGHRNQPQHF. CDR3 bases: TGTGCCAGCAGTTTCGGGCACCGCAATCAGCCCCAGCATTTT.